Below are 31 T cell receptor beta chains sequenced from a single sample in a study of T cells in Graves' hyperthyroidism and ophthalmopathy. RNA transcripts served as the template for amplifying TCR beta CDR3 regions. TCR CDR3 underwent first-round RT-PCR with the HTBI primer set. TCRdb passed the multiplex PCR reads through MiXCR, listing each CDR3 protein once. The sample shows about 700,000 distinct CDR3 sequences, less than 15% of them seen only once. Sequenced: blood. Every receptor here comes from a woman aged 18-30 years with Graves' hyperthyroidism.

This clonotype was seen at least ten times. This chain joins TRBV27 and TRBJ1-5; D uncertain. The CDR3 is made up of 16 amino acids. The germline V and J ends were trimmed by 1 base and 0 bases, with 10 bases remaining between them. The germline gives CDR1 MNHEY, CDR2 SMNVEV (reference sequence). CDR3 nucleotide sequence: TGTGCCAGCAGTTTATTGGCAGTCAATAGCAATCAGCCCCAGCATTTT. The encoded protein is CASSLLAVNSNQPQHF.

The table lists this clonotype with many counts. The chain combines TRBV12-3 or TRBV12-4 with TRBJ1-5; 7 bases are shared with TRBD1. J lost 2 bases, V lost 6 bases, and 7 bases had no gene match. The CDR3 consists of 15 residues. CDR3 DNA: TGTGCCAGCAGAGCGGACAGGTGGCGCAATCAGCCCCAGCATTTT. Translating gives CASRADRWRNQPQHF.

The gene calls are TRBV24-1 and TRBJ2-5, with TRBD2 matching over 7 bases. The germline gives CDR1 KGHDR, CDR2 SFDVKD. J gave up 0 bases and V 3 bases, and 6 bases lay outside the gene matches. This CDR3 is built from 16 residues. CDR3 nucleotide sequence: TGTGCCACCAGTGATGGGGGGGGAAGGAACCAAGAGACCCAGTACTTC. Translation gives CATSDGGGRNQETQYF.

This clonotype was recorded at least ten times. The chain recombines TRBV30 with TRBJ2-7; TRBD2 matches at 9 bases. The junction had 7 bases not matched to a gene; V was cut back by 2 bases and J by 8 bases. Germline lookup yields CDR1 GTSNPN and CDR2 SVGIG (reference sequence). CDR3 length: 13 residues. The CDR3 coding sequence is TGTGCCTGGAGTACCCTAGCGGGAAAGAAGCAGTACTTC. Translating gives CAWSTLAGKKQYF.

This chain joins TRBV6-5 and TRBJ2-2, with TRBD1 matching over 7 bases. CDR3 length: 17 residues. J was trimmed by 4 bases and V by 0 bases; bases with no gene match: 8. From germline, CDR1 is MNHEY and CDR2 SVGAGI. CDR3 region: CASSYSPDRDGTGELFF. CDR3 sequence (DNA): TGTGCCAGCAGTTACTCGCCCGACAGGGATGGCACCGGGGAGCTGTTTTTT.

This clonotype showed up many times. The chain uses TRBV7-2 and TRBJ2-7; D gene uncertain. CDR1 is SGHTA, CDR2 FQGNSA, per germline. The CDR3 covers 14 residues. Trimming shortened V by 5 bases and J by 6 bases, and 17 bases separated the two germline ends. The CDR3 region has the DNA TGTGCCAGCAGCGGAGTCCCCTCTCGCCGCGAGCAGTACTTC. Protein sequence: CASSGVPSRREQYF.

In DNA, the CDR3 is TGTGCCAGCAGTCTCGGGGCGGAGAGAAACACCATATATTTT. Translating gives CASSLGAERNTIYF. The chain uses TRBV2 and TRBJ1-3, with D perhaps matching TRBD1 (5 bases). Between the trimmed V and J ends, which lost 5 bases and 5 bases, there was a span of 13 bases. Germline values: CDR1 SNHLY, CDR2 FYNNEI. The CDR3 totals 14 residues.

This clonotype was seen a few times. J is TRBJ1-5 and V is TRBV28; D is ambiguous. CDR3 length: 12 residues. V lost 7 bases and J lost 7, with 11 bases in between. Germline assignment: CDR1 MDHEN and CDR2 SYDVKM. The CDR3 loop reads CASNPLNQPQHF. CDR3 in DNA: TGTGCCAGCAACCCACTGAACCAGCCCCAGCATTTT.

This clonotype was found many times. The V call is TRBV13, the J call TRBJ2-1; 13 nucleotides line up with TRBD2. The V segment lost 6 bases and the J segment 7 bases; nucleotides outside the gene matches: 6. This CDR3 comprises 15 residues. Germline CDR1 and CDR2: PRHDT and FYEKMQ (reference sequence). The CDR3 bases are TGTGCCAGCAGGACCGGGACTAGCGGGACGAATGAGCAGTTCTTC. It translates to CASRTGTSGTNEQFF.

This clonotype was picked up many times. The chain carries TRBV18 and TRBJ2-1, with TRBD2 identical over 7 bases. Germline V gene data show CDR1 as KGHSH and CDR2 as LQKENI. The CDR3 contains 16 residues. Trimming took 3 bases from V and 10 from J; bases not matched to a gene: 15. CDR3 loop: CASSPRGGRTVGEQFF. The CDR3 nucleotides are TGTGCCAGCTCACCCCGGGGCGGGAGAACGGTTGGGGAGCAGTTCTTC. Full variable domain (missing parts from reference TRBV18 and TRBJ2-1): NAGVMQNPRHLVRRRGQEARLRCSPMKGHSHVYWYRQLPEEGLKFMVYLQKENIIDESGMPKERFSAEFPKEGPSILRIQQVVRGDSAAYFCASSPRGGRTVGEQFFGPGTRLTVL.

This clonotype was found many times. For the CDR3, the DNA is TGTGCCAGCAGTTACTCCGGCAGGCCTAACAATGAGCAGTTCTTC. Protein: CASSYSGRPNNEQFF. The rearrangement uses TRBV6-6 and TRBJ2-1; D remains ambiguous. The CDR3 has 15 residues. V was pared by 0 bases and J by 5 bases, with 11 bases between. Per the germline V gene, CDR1 is MNHNY and CDR2 is SVGAGI (reference sequence).

This clonotype was seen at least ten times. The chain couples TRBV2 to TRBJ2-7; 7 bases line up with TRBD1. Germline-derived CDR1 and CDR2 are SNHLY and FYNNEI. The CDR3 has 15 amino acids. V lost 2 bases and J lost 2; bases outside the gene matches: 6. The CDR3 sequence is CASSERGRGPYEQYF. The CDR3 DNA reads as TGTGCCAGCAGTGAAAGGGGAAGGGGGCCCTACGAGCAGTACTTC.

This clonotype was detected a few times. The genes are TRBV29-1 and TRBJ2-1; 7 nucleotides align to TRBD1. The germline CDR1 and CDR2 sequences are SQVTM and ANQGSEA. CDR3 size: 17 residues. V was pared by 4 bases and J by 9 bases, with 21 bases of the junction left unmatched. CDR3: CSVVGVNDREVRGEQFF. Here the CDR3 DNA reads TGCAGCGTTGTGGGGGTAAACGACAGGGAAGTTAGGGGTGAGCAGTTCTTC.

This clonotype was observed many times. The V gene is TRBV7-9, the J gene TRBJ2-7, with 9 bases that match TRBD1. The CDR3 is 15 residues long. J was trimmed by 3 bases and V by 5 bases; bases with no gene match: 8. CDR1 SEHNR and CDR2 FQNEAQ come from the germline V gene (reference sequence). Written as DNA, the CDR3 is TGTGCCAGCAGCCCGCGGGACAGGGCTGTCTACGAGCAGTACTTC. Protein product: CASSPRDRAVYEQYF.

The chain uses TRBV9 and TRBJ2-5; unclear D gene. Deletions cut 3 bases from V and 7 bases from J, with 10 bases between. Germline-derived CDR1 and CDR2 are SGDLS and YYNGEE. This CDR3 is built from 12 residues. The CDR3 DNA follows: TGTGCCAGCAGCGACGGTGCTGGGACCCAGTACTTC. This sequence encodes CASSDGAGTQYF.

The genes are TRBV6-1 and TRBJ1-2; D not resolved. Between the trimmed V and J ends, which lost 5 bases and 6 bases, there was a span of 19 bases. Germline CDR1 is MNHNS and CDR2 is SASEGT. The CDR3 loop spans 15 amino acids. CDR3 region: CASSPWTSLTHGYTF. DNA of the CDR3: TGTGCCAGCAGTCCTTGGACCTCCCTAACCCATGGCTACACCTTC.

There are many counts of this clonotype. The CDR3 DNA reads TGTGCCAGCAGTCCCGGGACAGAGTACGAGCAGTACTTC. This encodes CASSPGTEYEQYF. The V and J genes are TRBV28 and TRBJ2-7; 7 bases map to TRBD1. V lost 5 bases, J lost 4 bases, and 5 bases stayed unmatched. This CDR3 comprises 13 residues. CDR1 is MDHEN, CDR2 SYDVKM, per germline.

This clonotype was detected many times. V usage is TRBV6-2 or TRBV6-3 and J usage is TRBJ1-4, with a possible D match to TRBD1 (5 bases). CDR1 and CDR2 (germline): MNHEY, SVGEGT. Trimming took off 7 bases at V and 2 bases at J, with 14 bases between the two ends. The CDR3 has 15 amino acids. CDR3: CASTDWGRTNEKLFF. The CDR3 coding sequence is TGTGCCAGCACCGACTGGGGGAGGACTAATGAAAAACTGTTTTTT.

The CDR3 DNA reads as TGTGCCAGCTCACCCGGGACAGGGAGCACCTACGAGCAGTACTTC. Its protein is CASSPGTGSTYEQYF. This sequence joins TRBV18 and TRBJ2-7; 9 bases line up with TRBD1. J gave up 2 bases and V 3 bases, and 5 bases lay outside the gene matches. This CDR3 comprises 15 residues. The germline gives CDR1 KGHSH, CDR2 LQKENI. The whole variable domain, remainder taken from reference TRBV18 and TRBJ2-7, is NAGVMQNPRHLVRRRGQEARLRCSPMKGHSHVYWYRQLPEEGLKFMVYLQKENIIDESGMPKERFSAEFPKEGPSILRIQQVVRGDSAAYFCASSPGTGSTYEQYFGPGTRLTVT.

This clonotype was recorded many times. The V call is TRBV10-3, the J call TRBJ1-4; TRBD1 aligns across 7 bases. The length of the CDR3 is 18 residues. After removal of 4 bases from V and 7 bases from J, the junction contained 18 bases not matched to a gene. Germline assignment: CDR1 ENHRY and CDR2 SYGVKD. CDR3 nucleotide sequence: TGTGCCATCAGTGGCCCTCCGGCAGGGGGAAGGCTGGGTGAAAAACTGTTTTTT. It encodes CAISGPPAGGRLGEKLFF.

This clonotype occurred many times. The chain combines TRBV15 with TRBJ2-7, with D unresolved. Trimming took off 0 bases at V and 4 bases at J, with 7 bases between the two ends. The CDR3 has 13 residues. Germline-derived CDR1 and CDR2 are LNHNV and YYDKDF (reference sequence). The CDR3 protein is CATSRDLVYEQYF. The DNA for the CDR3 is TGTGCCACCAGCAGAGATCTAGTATACGAGCAGTACTTC.

The chain employs TRBV19 and TRBJ2-7; the match to TRBD2 covers 7 bases. Germline-derived CDR1 and CDR2 are LNHDA and SQIVND (reference sequence). The V gene end was trimmed by 0 bases and the J gene end by 3 bases; junction bases not matched to a gene: 5. The CDR3 has 15 amino acids. CDR3 loop: CASSIEGGRGYEQYF. As DNA, the CDR3 is TGTGCCAGTAGTATAGAGGGCGGGAGAGGCTACGAGCAGTACTTC. Full variable domain (missing parts from reference TRBV19 and TRBJ2-7): DGGITQSPKYLFRKEGQNVTLSCEQNLNHDAMYWYRQDPGQGLRLIYYSQIVNDFQKGDIAEGYSVSREKKESFPLTVTSAQKNPTAFYLCASSIEGGRGYEQYFGPGTRLTVT.

The chain is built from TRBV20-1 and TRBJ2-4; D tentatively reads TRBD1 or TRBD2 (7 bases each). V was pared by 2 bases and J by 1 base, with 21 bases between. The CDR3 extends over 18 amino acids. Germline V gene data show CDR1 as DFQATT and CDR2 as SNEGSKA (reference sequence). The CDR3 protein is CSARLGQGGFNAKNIQYF. The CDR3 DNA is TGCAGTGCTAGACTTGGGCAGGGGGGGTTTAACGCCAAAAACATTCAGTACTTC.

This chain joins TRBV10-2 and TRBJ1-2; 7 bases are a match to TRBD1. The CDR3 is 14 residues long. J was trimmed by 5 bases and V by 6 bases; bases with no gene match: 9. CDR1 and CDR2 from the germline V gene are WSHSY and SAAADI. Here the CDR3 DNA reads TGCGCCAGCAGGGAGACGGGACAGACTTATGGCTACACCTTC. Its protein is CASRETGQTYGYTF.

This clonotype was observed a handful of times. This chain links TRBV7-9 with TRBJ2-3; D ambiguous. The CDR3 loop spans 15 amino acids. With 3 bases removed from V and 2 bases from J, the gap between germline ends came to 12 bases. Germline V gives CDR1 SEHNR, CDR2 FQNEAQ (reference sequence). The CDR3 DNA reads TGTGCCAGCAGCTTCAACCCGGAATCCACAGATACGCAGTATTTT. Its protein product is CASSFNPESTDTQYF.

This clonotype was found many times. The genes are TRBV29-1 and TRBJ2-3; tentatively, D is TRBD2 (6 bases). This CDR3 spans 13 amino acids. The V and J ends lost 6 bases and 0 bases respectively, with 10 bases between them. Germline-derived CDR1 and CDR2 are SQVTM and ANQGSEA. The CDR3 here is CSVVADSTDTQYF. CDR3 in DNA: TGCAGCGTGGTAGCGGATAGCACAGATACGCAGTATTTT.

This clonotype appeared a few times. This chain uses TRBV6-1 with TRBJ2-5; a weak D match, TRBD1 (5 bases). Germline V gene sequence: CDR1 MNHNS, CDR2 SASEGT. The length of the CDR3 is 13 residues. V was pared by 11 bases and J by 4 bases, with 17 bases between. CDR3 region: CAGALGARETQYF. CDR3 nucleotides: TGTGCCGGGGCGCTAGGTGCCCGAGAGACCCAGTACTTC.

In its sample, this clonotype was seen many times. The chain combines TRBV2 with TRBJ1-6; 10 bases match TRBD1. The CDR3 contains 13 residues. V lost 8 bases, J lost 8 bases, and 3 bases stayed unmatched. The V gene's germline CDR1 is SNHLY and CDR2 FYNNEI. CDR3 protein: CASPGTGDSPLHF. CDR3 in DNA: TGTGCCAGCCCCGGGACAGGGGATTCACCCCTCCACTTT.

The chain uses TRBV12-3 or TRBV12-4 and TRBJ1-3; D ambiguous. There are 16 residues in the CDR3. V lost 6 bases and J 0 bases, leaving 15 bases between the germline ends. CDR3 sequence (DNA): TGTGCCAGCAGCGTCCTAGGGAAATCCTCTGGAAACACCATATATTTT. It translates to CASSVLGKSSGNTIYF.

This chain joins TRBV6-5 and TRBJ1-4; 9 bases agree with TRBD1. CDR3 size: 17 residues. V gave up 1 base and J gave up 0 bases; unmatched junction bases: 3. Germline assignment: CDR1 MNHEY and CDR2 SVGAGI. CDR3 in amino acids: CASSYWDRVATNEKLFF. The CDR3 nucleotides are TGTGCCAGCAGTTACTGGGACAGGGTGGCAACTAATGAAAAACTGTTTTTT.

This clonotype has ten or more counts. The CDR3 sequence is CASSQDGTGEQETQYF. In DNA form, the CDR3 reads TGTGCCAGCAGCCAAGATGGGACAGGGGAACAAGAGACCCAGTACTTC. The genes are TRBV3-1 and TRBJ2-5; 10 bases are a match to TRBD1. The CDR3 consists of 16 residues. Trimming cost V 0 bases and J 2 bases; bases outside gene matches: 3. Germline V CDR1 and CDR2: LGHDT, YNNKEL (reference sequence).